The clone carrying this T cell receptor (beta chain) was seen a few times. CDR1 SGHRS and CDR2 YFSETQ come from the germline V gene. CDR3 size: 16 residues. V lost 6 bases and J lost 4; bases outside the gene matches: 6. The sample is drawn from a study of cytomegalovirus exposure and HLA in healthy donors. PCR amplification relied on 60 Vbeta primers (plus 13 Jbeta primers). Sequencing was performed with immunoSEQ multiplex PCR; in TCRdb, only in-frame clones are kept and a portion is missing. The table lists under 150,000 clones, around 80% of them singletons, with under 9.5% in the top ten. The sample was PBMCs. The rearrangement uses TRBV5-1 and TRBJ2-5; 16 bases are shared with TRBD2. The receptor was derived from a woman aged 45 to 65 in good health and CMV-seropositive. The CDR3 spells CASTVGLAGGRETQYF. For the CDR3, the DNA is TGCGCCAGCACGGTGGGACTAGCGGGGGGGAGAGAGACCCAGTACTTC.